This passage covers 4 T cell receptor beta chains from one sample sequenced in a study of shared clonotypes between healthy human individuals. Produced via immunoSEQ multiplex PCR; TCRdb's table is partial and in-frame only. The sample shows around 690,000 clones, around 90% of them seen only once. Sequencing was carried out using memory CD8+ T cells from PBMCs. Subset noted: CD45RO+ cells pooled with CCR7-negative TemRA cells. The receptors were sampled from a man aged 18-30 years in good health. Some clones in this sample may be carry-over from other donors' samples.

This chain links TRBV11-1 with TRBJ2-4, with TRBD1 matching over 10 bases. Unmatched junction bases numbered 1, after V lost 2 bases and J lost 6 bases. The CDR3 sequence is 14 residues long. Germline assignment: CDR1 SGHAT and CDR2 FQDESV (reference sequence). CDR3 loop: CASSLRDRGNIQYF. The CDR3 DNA is TGTGCCAGCAGCTTACGGGACAGGGGAAACATTCAGTACTTC.

The chain recombines TRBV19 with TRBJ2-7, with TRBD2 matching over 13 bases. Germline V CDR1 and CDR2: LNHDA, SQIVND (reference sequence). V lost 6 bases, J lost 2 bases, and 10 bases stayed unmatched. CDR3 length equals 17 residues. DNA for the CDR3: TGTGCCAGTAGCTCTCGGACTAGCGGGAGAACACCCTACGAGCAGTACTTC. Translation gives CASSSRTSGRTPYEQYF. Filled out from reference TRBV19 and TRBJ2-7, the complete variable domain reads DGGITQSPKYLFRKEGQNVTLSCEQNLNHDAMYWYRQDPGQGLRLIYYSQIVNDFQKGDIAEGYSVSREKKESFPLTVTSAQKNPTAFYLCASSSRTSGRTPYEQYFGPGTRLTVT.

This clone has a handful of counts. Within the sample, other DNA sequences also encode this same CDR3. The V call is TRBV6-6, the J call TRBJ2-5; D unresolved. In germline, CDR1 is MNHNY, CDR2 SVGAGI (reference sequence). With 4 bases removed from V and 5 bases from J, the gap between germline ends came to 5 bases. The CDR3 spans 11 residues. The chain's CDR3 is CASSSPETQYF. The CDR3 DNA reads TGTGCCAGCAGTTCCCCCGAGACCCAGTACTTC.

This clone was counted only a few times. The rearrangement uses TRBV7-9 and TRBJ2-1; D not certain. CDR1 is SEHNR and CDR2 is FQNEAQ in the germline V gene (reference sequence). V lost 3 bases and J lost 2, with 11 bases in between. The CDR3 has 15 amino acids. This CDR3 reads CASSFFGGAYNEQFF. Here the CDR3 DNA reads TGTGCCAGCAGCTTTTTCGGCGGAGCCTACAATGAGCAGTTCTTC.